Presented here are 15 T cell receptor beta chains from one specimen sequenced in a study of T-cell memory formation after mild COVID-19 (dated by TCRdb to the early 2020s). Libraries came from 5' RACE. Sequencing was performed on an Illumina NovaSeq 6000. TCRdb reworked the public reads: Q25 trimming with fastp, MiXCR clone assembly, productive beta chains retained. Records with the same CDR3 protein are collapsed into one entry carrying the most frequent genes and DNA. Here the sample has more than 100,000 distinct CDR3 sequences; approximately 17% occur a single time. 4% to 6% of the sample lies in the top ten. Source material: PBMCs or a T cell subset sorted from them (not recorded which). The receptors derive from a man aged 18-30 years who had mild COVID-19 (a few samples of this study predate the infection). The sample titles of this study are shuffled in the database, so cell type and time point are left out; the donor was told from shared clones.

This clonotype was detected many times. J is TRBJ1-1 and V is TRBV6-6; a weak D match, TRBD1 (6 bases). There are 13 residues in the CDR3. The V gene lost 5 bases and the J gene lost 1 base, with 8 bases spanning the gap. The germline gives CDR1 MNHNY, CDR2 SVGAGI (reference sequence). The CDR3: CASSEQGNTEAFF. The CDR3 nucleotides read TGTGCCAGCAGTGAACAGGGGAACACTGAAGCTTTCTTT.

The chain joins TRBV6-5 to TRBJ1-2; TRBD1 aligns across 7 bases. The CDR3 is 16 residues long. The germline CDR1 and CDR2 sequences are MNHEY and SVGAGI. V shed 0 bases, J shed 0 bases, and the junction held 4 bases outside the gene matches. The CDR3 nucleotides read TGTGCCAGCAGTTACTCGGGGGGGACAGCTAACTATGGCTACACCTTC. Its translation: CASSYSGGTANYGYTF.

This clonotype occurred a few times. The chain couples TRBV19 to TRBJ2-3; 7 positions match TRBD2. In germline, CDR1 is LNHDA, CDR2 SQIVND (reference sequence). The CDR3 is 16 residues long. Losses at the gene ends were 3 bases for V and 2 bases for J; bases not matched to a gene: 8. Here the CDR3 reads CASSIRPSGHTDTQYF. DNA of the CDR3: TGTGCCAGTAGTATTCGCCCTAGCGGACACACAGATACGCAGTATTTT.

The sample holds many counts of this clonotype. This chain connects TRBV5-1 to TRBJ2-3; a weak D match, TRBD1 (6 bases). V was trimmed by 0 bases and J by 3 bases, leaving 14 bases between them. Germline-derived CDR1 and CDR2 are SGHRS and YFSETQ. There are 16 residues in the CDR3. The CDR3 reads CASSLGQVTGTDTQYF. In nucleotides, the CDR3 is TGCGCCAGCAGCTTGGGACAGGTAACCGGGACAGATACGCAGTATTTT.

The genes are TRBV18 and TRBJ2-7; 7 bases agree with TRBD2. J was trimmed by 2 bases and V by 3 bases; bases with no gene match: 7. This CDR3 is 15 amino acids long. CDR1 is KGHSH and CDR2 is LQKENI in the germline V gene. CDR3 sequence: CASSPKLAWTYEQYF. For the CDR3, the DNA is TGTGCCAGCTCACCTAAACTAGCGTGGACCTACGAGCAGTACTTC. The whole variable domain, remainder taken from reference TRBV18 and TRBJ2-7, is NAGVMQNPRHLVRRRGQEARLRCSPMKGHSHVYWYRQLPEEGLKFMVYLQKENIIDESGMPKERFSAEFPKEGPSILRIQQVVRGDSAAYFCASSPKLAWTYEQYFGPGTRLTVT.

In its sample, this clonotype was seen a few times. J is TRBJ1-1 and V is TRBV7-9; perhaps TRBD1 as D (5 bases). CDR1 and CDR2 (germline): SEHNR, FQNEAQ (reference sequence). V dropped 2 bases and J dropped 3 bases, with 7 bases sitting between them. This CDR3 has 13 amino acids. DNA for the CDR3: TGTGCCAGCAGCTTACTACAGGACACTGAAGCTTTCTTT. Amino acids: CASSLLQDTEAFF.

The chain is built from TRBV6-5 and TRBJ2-2; 7 nucleotides match TRBD1. CDR3 length: 15 amino acids. Germline CDR1 reads MNHEY; CDR2 reads SVGAGI. Unmatched junction bases numbered 7, after V lost 2 bases and J lost 7 bases. Written as DNA, the CDR3 is TGTGCCAGCAGTTACCGGGCAGGGGGTATCGGGGAGCTGTTTTTT. It specifies CASSYRAGGIGELFF.

This sequence joins TRBV12-3 or TRBV12-4 and TRBJ1-6, with D unresolved. Trimming stripped 2 bases from V and 11 bases from J, with 7 bases between. CDR3 length equals 12 residues. CDR3 region: CASSLRAPPLHF. CDR3 DNA sequence: TGTGCCAGCAGTTTACGGGCCCCACCCCTCCACTTT.

This clonotype was picked up many times. The genes are TRBV7-7 and TRBJ2-5; perhaps TRBD2 as D (6 bases). Trimming left V 2 bases short and J 3 bases short, with 13 bases between. This CDR3 is built from 15 residues. Germline V lookup: CDR1 SSHAT, CDR2 FNYEAQ (reference sequence). The CDR3 loop is CASSLRRGSEETQYF. The CDR3 DNA follows: TGTGCCAGCAGCTTACGCCGGGGGTCCGAAGAGACCCAGTACTTC.

This clonotype was found many times. The chain recombines TRBV5-1 with TRBJ2-1; possibly TRBD1 for D (6 bases). The V end lost 5 bases, the J end lost 8 bases, and 17 bases lay between the germline ends. The CDR3 contains 14 residues. Germline loops: CDR1 SGHRS, CDR2 YFSETQ. This CDR3 is CASSQQGTPHEQFF. The DNA for the CDR3 is TGCGCCAGCAGTCAACAGGGAACCCCCCATGAGCAGTTCTTC.

A word on this clonotype: A much larger clone differs by one base, so this may be a read error. The V gene is TRBV10-3, the J gene TRBJ2-7, with 10 bases lining up with TRBD1. The CDR3 runs to 13 residues. CDR1 is ENHRY and CDR2 is SYGVKD in the germline V gene. Trimming removed 7 bases from V and 7 bases from J; junction bases left unmatched: 7. The CDR3 region is CAIKRQGAVEQYV. CDR3 in DNA: TGTGCCATCAAAAGACAGGGGGCGGTTGAGCAGTACGTC.

This rearrangement joins TRBV4-3 to TRBJ1-2, with D maybe TRBD1 (5 bases). The CDR3 covers 18 residues. The V and J ends lost 0 bases and 8 bases respectively, with 25 bases between them. Germline V gene data show CDR1 as LGHNA and CDR2 as YSLEER. DNA of the CDR3: TGCGCCAGCAGCCAAGATTTCAGGGCGGCTTTTCGAAAGGGGGGCTACACCTTC. As protein: CASSQDFRAAFRKGGYTF.

This clonotype was seen a handful of times. This chain links TRBV5-1 with TRBJ1-2, with 9 bases lining up with TRBD1. Germline loops: CDR1 SGHRS, CDR2 YFSETQ. V lost 0 bases, J lost 6 bases, and 6 bases stayed unmatched. This CDR3 spans 15 amino acids. The CDR3 nucleotides read TGCGCCAGCAGCTTGGAGTGGGACAGGGTAAATGGCTACACCTTC. Translation: CASSLEWDRVNGYTF.

In this sample, this clonotype turned up a few times. The V call is TRBV5-1, the J call TRBJ1-2; 7 bases are a match to TRBD1. Per the germline V gene, CDR1 is SGHRS and CDR2 is YFSETQ. CDR3 size: 12 residues. V gave up 3 bases and J gave up 6 bases; unmatched junction bases: 2. CDR3 DNA sequence: TGCGCCAGCAGCTGGGACAGCCATGGCTACACCTTC. Translation: CASSWDSHGYTF.

The rearrangement links TRBV7-9 to TRBJ1-2, with D uncertain. Per germline, CDR1 SEHNR and CDR2 FQNEAQ (reference sequence). The V and J ends lost 0 bases and 6 bases respectively, with 8 bases between them. CDR3 length: 13 amino acids. Here the CDR3 reads CASSLANGNGYTF. The DNA of the CDR3 is TGTGCCAGCAGCTTAGCGAACGGGAATGGCTACACCTTC.